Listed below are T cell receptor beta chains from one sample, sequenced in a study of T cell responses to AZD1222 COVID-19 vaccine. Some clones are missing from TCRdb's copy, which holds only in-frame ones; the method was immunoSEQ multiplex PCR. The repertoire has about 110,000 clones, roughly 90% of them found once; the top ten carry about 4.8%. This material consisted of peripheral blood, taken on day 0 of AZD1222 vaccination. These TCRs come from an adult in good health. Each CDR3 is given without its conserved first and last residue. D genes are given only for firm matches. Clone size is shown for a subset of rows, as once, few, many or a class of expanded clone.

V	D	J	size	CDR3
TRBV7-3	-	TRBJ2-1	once	ASSPDFPSSYNEQF
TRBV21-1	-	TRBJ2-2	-	ASSKSRAVSNTGELF
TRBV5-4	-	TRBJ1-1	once	ASSLRLNTEAF
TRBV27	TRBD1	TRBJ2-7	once	ASSFVPPGQGAYEQY
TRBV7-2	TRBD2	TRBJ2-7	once	ASSFPGTSVEQY
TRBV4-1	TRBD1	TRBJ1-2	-	ASSQGTGDGYT
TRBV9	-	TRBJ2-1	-	ASSASIDEQF
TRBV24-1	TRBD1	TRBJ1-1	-	ATSDGGQAPRAF
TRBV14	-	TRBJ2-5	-	ASSVRNEQETQY
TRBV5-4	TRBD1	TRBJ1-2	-	ASSPGTAPNYGYT
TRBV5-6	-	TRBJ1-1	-	ASSLMGGQAF
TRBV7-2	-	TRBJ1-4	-	ASSHAGKGRRNEKLF
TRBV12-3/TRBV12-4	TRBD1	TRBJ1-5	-	ASRQGGNQPQH
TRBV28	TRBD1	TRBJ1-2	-	ASSVLQGSGT
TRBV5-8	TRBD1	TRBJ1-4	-	ASSLGTVATNEKLF
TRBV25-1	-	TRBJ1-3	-	ASSTLRGDSGNTIY
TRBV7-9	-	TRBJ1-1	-	ASSLFGGEGTEAF
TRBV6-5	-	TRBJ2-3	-	ASSPYGGQTDTQY
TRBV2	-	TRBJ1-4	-	ASSEGLGLNEKLF
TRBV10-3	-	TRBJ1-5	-	AISDREGIKPQH
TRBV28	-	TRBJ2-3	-	ASSLSAGSSTDTQY
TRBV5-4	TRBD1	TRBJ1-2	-	ASQGGQGAFYGYT
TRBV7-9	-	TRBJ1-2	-	ASSLATASGYT
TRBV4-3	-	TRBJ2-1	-	ASSQEPGPHEQF
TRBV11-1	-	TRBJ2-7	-	ASADGLPYEQY
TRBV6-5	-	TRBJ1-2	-	ASSRRVNYGYT
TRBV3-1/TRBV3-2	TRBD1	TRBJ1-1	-	ASRGTGTGNTEAF
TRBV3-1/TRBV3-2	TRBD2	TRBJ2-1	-	ASLGTSGSDEQF
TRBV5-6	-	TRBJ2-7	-	ASSWGPYEQY
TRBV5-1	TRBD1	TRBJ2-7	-	ASSLEGQSYEQY
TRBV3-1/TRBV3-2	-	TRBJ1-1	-	ASTLNRVYTEAF
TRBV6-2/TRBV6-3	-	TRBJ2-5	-	ASSRPGTQY
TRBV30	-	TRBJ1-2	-	AWSPNRVWDYGYT
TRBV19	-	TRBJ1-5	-	ASSIWGQGNGNQPQH
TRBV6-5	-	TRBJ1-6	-	ASSLQQGPNSPLH
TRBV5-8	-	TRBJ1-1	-	ASCPRWAPTEAF
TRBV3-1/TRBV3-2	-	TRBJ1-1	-	ASSQVTEAF
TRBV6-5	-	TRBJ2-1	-	ASSSETTYNEQF
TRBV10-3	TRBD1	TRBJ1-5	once	AISERDREKPQH
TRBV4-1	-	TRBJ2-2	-	ASSQVRELKNTGELF
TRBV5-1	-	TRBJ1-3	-	ASSFLTGGENTIY
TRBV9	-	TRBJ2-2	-	ASSVGSGTGELF
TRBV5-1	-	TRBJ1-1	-	ASSLWGQTEAF
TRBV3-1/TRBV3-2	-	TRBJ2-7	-	ASSPTAPRYEQY
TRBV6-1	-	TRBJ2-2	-	ASSERATGELF
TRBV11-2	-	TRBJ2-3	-	ASSPPGGEDTQY
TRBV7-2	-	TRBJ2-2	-	ASSKYSGDGELF
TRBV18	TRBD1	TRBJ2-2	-	ASSPPGQPGGELF
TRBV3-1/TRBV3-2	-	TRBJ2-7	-	ASSPTTLTREQY
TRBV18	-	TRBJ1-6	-	ASSPPGIVSPLH
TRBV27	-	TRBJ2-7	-	ASRGRGLAFSYEQY
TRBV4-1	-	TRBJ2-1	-	ASSQDLTGQSEQF
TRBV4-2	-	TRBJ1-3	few	ASRHKQGTGNTIY
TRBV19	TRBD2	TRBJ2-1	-	ASSRLADAYNEQF
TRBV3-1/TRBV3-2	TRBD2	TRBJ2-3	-	ASSQTSGLGTDTQY
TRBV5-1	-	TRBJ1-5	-	ASSLTGADQPQH
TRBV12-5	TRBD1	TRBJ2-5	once	ASGTPGTENQETQY
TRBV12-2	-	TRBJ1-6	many	ASRLLGRNSPLH